The clone carrying this T cell receptor beta chain showed up just a few times. CDR1 is MGHRA, CDR2 YSYEKL, per germline. This CDR3 region has 15 residues. Unmatched junction bases numbered 4, after V lost 2 bases and J lost 2 bases. This record comes from a study of blood T cell repertoires in COVID-19. Clones were sequenced by immunoSEQ multiplex PCR, and TCRdb holds only the in-frame ones, with some missing. The table lists roughly 52,000 clones, roughly 82% of them singletons. This chain joins TRBV4-1 and TRBJ1-2, with 8 positions matching TRBD1. Sequencing used peripheral blood. This receptor was identified in a woman aged 80 or over with acute or convalescent COVID-19. CDR3 DNA sequence: TGCGCCAGCAGCCAACGGACAGGGAGCAACTATGGCTACACCTTC. Amino acids: CASSQRTGSNYGYTF.